A single sample is the source of the 7 T cell receptor beta chains below, sequenced in a study of blood T cell repertoires in COVID-19. Using immunoSEQ multiplex PCR, the repertoire was profiled, and TCRdb retains in-frame clones only, with some absent. Of 180,000 or so clones listed, roughly nine tenths are singletons. What was sequenced was peripheral blood. These receptors all come from a man between 65 and 85 years old with acute or convalescent COVID-19.

This clone was observed a few times. The chain carries TRBV2 and TRBJ1-5, with D maybe TRBD1 (6 bases). The V gene lost 0 bases and the J gene lost 7 bases, with 10 bases spanning the gap. The length of the CDR3 is 14 residues. Per the germline V gene, CDR1 is SNHLY and CDR2 is FYNNEI. The CDR3 sequence is CASSEARTAQPQHF. The CDR3 DNA is TGTGCCAGCAGTGAAGCAAGGACAGCACAGCCCCAGCATTTT.

The chain employs TRBV5-4 and TRBJ2-2; D remains unclear. Germline-derived CDR1 and CDR2 are SGHNT and YYREEE (reference sequence). V was shortened by 1 base and J by 8 bases, with 6 bases between the two germline ends. The CDR3 has 12 amino acids. The CDR3 here is CASSLRSGELFF. The CDR3 coding sequence is TGTGCCAGCAGCTTGCGGTCAGGGGAGCTGTTTTTT.

The chain recombines TRBV9 with TRBJ2-2; a weak D match, TRBD1 (6 bases). The V end was cut by 4 bases, the J end by 1 base, with 23 bases between. The CDR3 runs to 19 residues. The germline V gene encodes CDR1 SGDLS and CDR2 YYNGEE. This CDR3 is CASSPFLRTVGGNTGELFF. CDR3 coding DNA: TGTGCCAGCAGCCCTTTCCTCCGGACAGTTGGTGGGAACACCGGGGAGCTGTTTTTT.

V gene TRBV7-2 combines with J gene TRBJ1-4; a possible D gene is TRBD1 (6 bases). The CDR3 extends over 14 amino acids. Per the germline V gene, CDR1 is SGHTA and CDR2 is FQGNSA. V was clipped by 4 bases and J by 4 bases, with 10 bases between them. The CDR3: CASSSGQYNEKLFF. CDR3 nucleotide sequence: TGTGCCAGCAGCTCAGGACAGTATAATGAAAAACTGTTTTTT.

This chain uses TRBV6-6 with TRBJ2-5, with D possibly TRBD1 on 6 matching bases. The CDR3 runs 16 residues. Germline V lookup: CDR1 MNHNY, CDR2 SVGAGI (reference sequence). Trimming took 0 bases from V and 2 from J, leaving 13 bases between them. The CDR3 sequence is CASSYSARTDQETQYF. CDR3 bases: TGTGCCAGCAGTTACTCCGCCAGGACAGATCAAGAGACCCAGTACTTC.

The chain is built from TRBV27 and TRBJ2-5, with D tentatively TRBD2 (6 bases). V lost 8 bases and J 9 bases, leaving 16 bases between the germline ends. Germline assignment: CDR1 MNHEY and CDR2 SMNVEV (reference sequence). This CDR3 is 12 amino acids long. DNA of the CDR3: TGTGCCAGCGCCGAGCCACCGGGGGCCCAGTACTTC. Its protein product is CASAEPPGAQYF.

The chain uses TRBV27 and TRBJ2-3, with TRBD2 matching over 13 bases. The CDR3 extends over 17 amino acids. Germline V CDR1 and CDR2: MNHEY, SMNVEV (reference sequence). The V segment lost 3 bases and the J segment 6 bases; nucleotides outside the gene matches: 9. The CDR3 sequence is CASSFVRTSGSSDTQYF. The CDR3 coding sequence is TGTGCCAGCAGTTTCGTCAGGACTAGCGGGAGTTCCGATACGCAGTATTTT.